What follows describes a single TCR beta chain. The DNA is omitted, as the CDR3 cannot be located on it reliably, and the CDR3 follows TCRdb's listing. The CDR3 has 16 residues if both end residues are counted. Germline V gene data show CDR1 as SGHDT and CDR2 as YYEEEE. This sample stems from a study of shared clonotypes between healthy human individuals. Assay used: immunoSEQ multiplex PCR; TCRdb lists only in-frame clones, some missing. The sample carries over a million clones, around four fifths recorded once. Source material: memory CD4+ T cells sorted from blood. Subset given: CD45RA-negative fraction. V gene TRBV5-6 combines with J gene TRBJ2-1; the D call of TRBD1 is as the table states it, not checked on the DNA. The source of this sequence is a man aged 18 to 29 in good health. The CDR3 sequence: CASTLVVGQGALNLVF.